The 22 T cell receptor beta chains in this list originate from one sample, sequenced in a study of T cells in Graves' hyperthyroidism and ophthalmopathy. The CDR3 regions of TCR beta were amplified from RNA transcripts. The HTBI primer set was used in a first-round RT-PCR of the TCR CDR3. TCRdb ran MiXCR on the multiplex PCR reads and lists one entry per CDR3 protein. The sample lists some 250,000 distinct CDR3 sequences, about 16% occurring once. Sequenced input: blood. The receptors originated from a woman between 45 and 60 years old with Graves' hyperthyroidism that later progressed to Graves' ophthalmopathy.

This clonotype was found many times. The chain has TRBV12-3 or TRBV12-4 and TRBJ2-7; D unclear. The CDR3 loop spans 12 amino acids. V was clipped by 6 bases and J by 7 bases, with 13 bases between them. CDR3 sequence: CASSLSFGEQYF. CDR3 DNA sequence: TGTGCCAGCAGCCTATCCTTTGGGGAGCAGTACTTC.

This clonotype was observed at least ten times. CDR3 sequence reads: CASSYSRGLGGETQYF. For the CDR3, the DNA is TGTGCCAGCAGTTACTCGAGGGGACTGGGTGGAGAGACCCAGTACTTC. The chain has TRBV6-5 and TRBJ2-5; weak D call: TRBD2 (6 bases). The CDR3 has 16 amino acids. The V end lost 0 bases, the J end lost 4 bases, and 15 bases lay between the germline ends. From germline, CDR1 is MNHEY and CDR2 SVGAGI.

This chain links TRBV5-1 with TRBJ2-5, with D tentatively TRBD1 (5 bases). The CDR3 covers 15 residues. CDR1 and CDR2 from the germline V gene are SGHRS and YFSETQ. Trimming left V 1 base short and J 2 bases short, with 12 bases between. CDR3 sequence (DNA): TGCGCCAGCAGCTTGCGGGCAGACAGACAAGAGACCCAGTACTTC. Translating gives CASSLRADRQETQYF.

V is TRBV20-1 and J is TRBJ1-4; TRBD1 aligns across 7 bases. This CDR3 comprises 14 residues. V gave up 5 bases and J gave up 7 bases; unmatched junction bases: 10. The germline V gene has CDR1 DFQATT and CDR2 SNEGSKA (reference sequence). The CDR3 DNA sequence: TGCAGTGCTGTAAGGTGGGACAGTGTTGAAAAACTGTTTTTT. Encoded protein: CSAVRWDSVEKLFF.

This clonotype showed up many times. This sequence joins TRBV18 and TRBJ1-5; D call uncertain. This CDR3 spans 13 amino acids. The germline gives CDR1 KGHSH, CDR2 LQKENI. The V gene lost 3 bases and the J gene lost 3 bases, with 6 bases spanning the gap. CDR3 sequence: CASSPELNQPQHF. CDR3 bases: TGTGCCAGCTCACCGGAGCTCAATCAGCCCCAGCATTTT.

This clonotype was counted ten times or more. This chain connects TRBV5-1 to TRBJ2-2, with 7 bases identical to TRBD2. Germline V CDR1 and CDR2: SGHRS, YFSETQ. V gave up 4 bases and J gave up 7 bases; unmatched junction bases: 7. This CDR3 has 14 amino acids. The CDR3 DNA follows: TGCGCCAGCAGCCCAGGACTAGTTGGCGGGGAGCTGTTTTTT. Its translation is CASSPGLVGGELFF.

The chain uses TRBV12-3 or TRBV12-4 and TRBJ1-1; no reliable D call. V was pared by 8 bases and J by 0 bases, with 16 bases between. The CDR3 covers 15 residues. The CDR3 sequence is CASQQQASLNTEAFF. CDR3 nucleotides: TGTGCCAGCCAGCAACAAGCTTCCCTGAACACTGAAGCTTTCTTT.

This clonotype has just a few counts. The chain has TRBV6-1 and TRBJ1-2; TRBD1 matches 10 bases. J was trimmed by 6 bases and V by 5 bases; bases with no gene match: 9. Germline V lookup: CDR1 MNHNS, CDR2 SASEGT. This CDR3 comprises 15 residues. Here the CDR3 reads CASSLRQGAHDGYTF. The CDR3 DNA follows: TGTGCCAGCAGTTTAAGACAGGGGGCGCATGATGGCTACACCTTC.

Of note for this clonotype: Being one base from a much bigger clone, this may be a read error. The V gene is TRBV20-1, the J gene TRBJ2-1, with 9 nucleotides matching TRBD2. CDR1 is DFQATT, CDR2 SNEGSKA, per germline (reference sequence). There are 17 residues in the CDR3. CDR3 sequence (DNA): TGCAGTGCTAGCGACCAAGCGGGAGGTCCCTCCCACAATGAGCAGTTCTTC. It is translated as CSASDQAGGPSHNEQFF.

This clonotype was observed at least ten times. The chain carries TRBV12-3 or TRBV12-4 and TRBJ1-1; tentative D call: TRBD1 (6 bases). The V and J ends lost 6 bases and 1 base respectively, with 15 bases between them. The length of the CDR3 is 15 residues. The chain's CDR3 is CASRYRDTTNTEAFF. In DNA, the CDR3 is TGTGCCAGCAGGTATAGGGACACAACGAACACTGAAGCTTTCTTT.

In this sample, this clonotype turned up a few times. The chain has TRBV7-2 and TRBJ1-3; D remains unclear. This CDR3 has 12 amino acids. The V end lost 7 bases, the J end lost 1 base, and 5 bases lay between the germline ends. The germline gives CDR1 SGHTA, CDR2 FQGNSA. The CDR3 protein is CASTPSGNTIYF. CDR3 DNA sequence: TGTGCCAGCACTCCATCTGGAAACACCATATATTTT.

The rearrangement links TRBV7-9 to TRBJ1-1; tentatively, D is TRBD1 (5 bases). Germline-derived CDR1 and CDR2 are SEHNR and FQNEAQ (reference sequence). The CDR3 totals 15 residues. V lost 3 bases and J 6 bases, leaving 17 bases between the germline ends. CDR3 region: CASSLRGGKVAEAFF. The DNA of the CDR3 is TGTGCCAGCAGCTTGCGGGGGGGTAAGGTCGCTGAAGCTTTCTTT.

This clonotype occurred a few times. This sequence joins TRBV2 and TRBJ1-5; D is perhaps TRBD1 (6 bases). Trimming removed 4 bases at V and 1 base at J, with 8 bases between. Germline CDR1 is SNHLY and CDR2 is FYNNEI. The CDR3 is 14 residues long. Here the CDR3 reads CASSGQASNQPQHF. DNA for the CDR3: TGTGCCAGCAGTGGACAGGCGAGCAATCAGCCCCAGCATTTT.

This clonotype was counted at least ten times. The gene calls are TRBV2 and TRBJ1-6; D not resolved. Germline CDR1 reads SNHLY; CDR2 reads FYNNEI. The V and J ends lost 7 bases and 2 bases respectively, with 9 bases between them. The CDR3 consists of 14 residues. DNA of the CDR3: TGTGCCAGCACCCCGGATCCCTATAATTCACCCCTCCACTTT. Amino acids: CASTPDPYNSPLHF.

This clonotype was detected only a few times. The CDR3 DNA is TGTGCCAGCAGCTGGATCGGGACAATCGGGGGTGGCTACACCTTC. It is translated as CASSWIGTIGGGYTF. This rearrangement joins TRBV5-6 to TRBJ1-2, with a weak D call TRBD1 (6 bases). Trimming stripped 3 bases from V and 7 bases from J, with 19 bases between. Germline V gene data show CDR1 as SGHDT and CDR2 as YYEEEE. This CDR3 region has 15 residues.

This clonotype was seen repeatedly, ten times or more. This chain uses TRBV6-1 with TRBJ1-5; weak D call: TRBD1 (5 bases). V lost 6 bases and J lost 3, with 12 bases in between. Germline assignment: CDR1 MNHNS and CDR2 SASEGT. CDR3 length equals 14 residues. CDR3 loop: CASSPGLYNQPQHF. The CDR3 coding sequence is TGTGCCAGCAGCCCGGGACTTTACAATCAGCCCCAGCATTTT.

This clonotype was picked up many times. The chain has TRBV6-1 and TRBJ1-5, with D unresolved. This CDR3 region has 13 residues. V was pared by 7 bases and J by 2 bases, with 9 bases between. The germline V gene encodes CDR1 MNHNS and CDR2 SASEGT. The CDR3 DNA is TGTGCCAGCAAACGGCTTGGCAATCAGCCCCAGCATTTT. Residues: CASKRLGNQPQHF.

This clonotype was observed once. The rearrangement links TRBV5-1 to TRBJ2-5; 8 positions agree with TRBD2. CDR1 and CDR2 from the germline V gene are SGHRS and YFSETQ. The CDR3 length is 15 residues. The V gene end was trimmed by 3 bases and the J gene end by 7 bases; junction bases not matched to a gene: 11. In nucleotides, the CDR3 is TGCGCCAGCAGCTCGGGACTAGACCCCCAGGGGACCCAGTACTTC. It specifies CASSSGLDPQGTQYF.

Many counts were recorded for this clonotype. The chain joins TRBV28 to TRBJ1-1, with D uncertain. The CDR3 sequence is 12 residues long. The ends were cut back, 6 bases at V and 0 bases at J, with 5 bases in the middle. The germline V gene has CDR1 MDHEN and CDR2 SYDVKM. CDR3 loop: CASSLMNTEAFF. CDR3 bases: TGTGCCAGCAGCCTAATGAACACTGAAGCTTTCTTT.

This clonotype was detected only a few times. This sequence joins TRBV5-1 and TRBJ2-1, with 14 bases that match TRBD2. J lost 3 bases, V lost 3 bases, and 2 bases had no gene match. Per germline, CDR1 SGHRS and CDR2 YFSETQ. The CDR3 length is 16 residues. CDR3 nucleotides: TGCGCCAGCAGCTGGGGACTAGCGGGAGACTACAATGAGCAGTTCTTC. Residues: CASSWGLAGDYNEQFF. Combining the CDR3 with reference TRBV5-1 and TRBJ2-1 gives the whole variable domain KAGVTQTPRYLIKTRGQQVTLSCSPISGHRSVSWYQQTPGQGLQFLFEYFSETQRNKGNFPGRFSGRQFSNSRSEMNVSTLELGDSALYLCASSWGLAGDYNEQFFGPGTRLTVL.

This clonotype has a count of ten or more. The CDR3 DNA reads TGTGCCAGCTCACCGAGTTTGGGTGGAGGATGGACTGAAGCTTTCTTT. It encodes CASSPSLGGGWTEAFF. The chain is built from TRBV18 and TRBJ1-1; D gene unclear. The CDR3 is 16 residues long. CDR1 is KGHSH and CDR2 is LQKENI in the germline V gene. Trimming took off 3 bases at V and 5 bases at J, with 19 bases between the two ends.

The chain combines TRBV15 with TRBJ2-3, with a tentative D call TRBD1 (5 bases). This CDR3 has 17 residues. V shed 1 base and J shed 4 bases, with 18 bases lying between them. CDR1 and CDR2 (germline): LNHNV, YYDKDF (reference sequence). Here the CDR3 reads CATSRGTTAGYSDTQYF. CDR3 nucleotide sequence: TGTGCCACCAGCAGAGGCACCACGGCAGGGTATTCAGATACGCAGTATTTT.